The present T cell receptor beta chain was sequenced within a study of blood T cell repertoires in COVID-19. Study-wide context: From the United States, Italy and Spain came samples of acute and convalescent COVID-19. The analysed material was cDNA or gDNA that came from T cells, B-cell-depleted T cells, or PBMCs.

This clone was detected only once. CDR1 is SGHNT and CDR2 is YYREEE in the germline V gene (reference sequence). Trimming at V came to 0 bases and at J to 3 bases, leaving 1 base not matched to a gene. The CDR3 is 15 residues long. Some clones are missing from TCRdb's copy, which holds only in-frame ones; the method was immunoSEQ multiplex PCR. The sample includes a few hundred thousand clones, roughly 86% of them seen just once. This receptor was identified in a woman aged 25 to 39 with acute or convalescent COVID-19. The chain carries TRBV5-4 and TRBJ2-3; 10 bases agree with TRBD2. Material for sequencing was peripheral blood. As DNA, the CDR3 is TGTGCCAGCAGCTTGGCTAGCGGGAGAACAGATACGCAGTATTTT. This encodes CASSLASGRTDTQYF.